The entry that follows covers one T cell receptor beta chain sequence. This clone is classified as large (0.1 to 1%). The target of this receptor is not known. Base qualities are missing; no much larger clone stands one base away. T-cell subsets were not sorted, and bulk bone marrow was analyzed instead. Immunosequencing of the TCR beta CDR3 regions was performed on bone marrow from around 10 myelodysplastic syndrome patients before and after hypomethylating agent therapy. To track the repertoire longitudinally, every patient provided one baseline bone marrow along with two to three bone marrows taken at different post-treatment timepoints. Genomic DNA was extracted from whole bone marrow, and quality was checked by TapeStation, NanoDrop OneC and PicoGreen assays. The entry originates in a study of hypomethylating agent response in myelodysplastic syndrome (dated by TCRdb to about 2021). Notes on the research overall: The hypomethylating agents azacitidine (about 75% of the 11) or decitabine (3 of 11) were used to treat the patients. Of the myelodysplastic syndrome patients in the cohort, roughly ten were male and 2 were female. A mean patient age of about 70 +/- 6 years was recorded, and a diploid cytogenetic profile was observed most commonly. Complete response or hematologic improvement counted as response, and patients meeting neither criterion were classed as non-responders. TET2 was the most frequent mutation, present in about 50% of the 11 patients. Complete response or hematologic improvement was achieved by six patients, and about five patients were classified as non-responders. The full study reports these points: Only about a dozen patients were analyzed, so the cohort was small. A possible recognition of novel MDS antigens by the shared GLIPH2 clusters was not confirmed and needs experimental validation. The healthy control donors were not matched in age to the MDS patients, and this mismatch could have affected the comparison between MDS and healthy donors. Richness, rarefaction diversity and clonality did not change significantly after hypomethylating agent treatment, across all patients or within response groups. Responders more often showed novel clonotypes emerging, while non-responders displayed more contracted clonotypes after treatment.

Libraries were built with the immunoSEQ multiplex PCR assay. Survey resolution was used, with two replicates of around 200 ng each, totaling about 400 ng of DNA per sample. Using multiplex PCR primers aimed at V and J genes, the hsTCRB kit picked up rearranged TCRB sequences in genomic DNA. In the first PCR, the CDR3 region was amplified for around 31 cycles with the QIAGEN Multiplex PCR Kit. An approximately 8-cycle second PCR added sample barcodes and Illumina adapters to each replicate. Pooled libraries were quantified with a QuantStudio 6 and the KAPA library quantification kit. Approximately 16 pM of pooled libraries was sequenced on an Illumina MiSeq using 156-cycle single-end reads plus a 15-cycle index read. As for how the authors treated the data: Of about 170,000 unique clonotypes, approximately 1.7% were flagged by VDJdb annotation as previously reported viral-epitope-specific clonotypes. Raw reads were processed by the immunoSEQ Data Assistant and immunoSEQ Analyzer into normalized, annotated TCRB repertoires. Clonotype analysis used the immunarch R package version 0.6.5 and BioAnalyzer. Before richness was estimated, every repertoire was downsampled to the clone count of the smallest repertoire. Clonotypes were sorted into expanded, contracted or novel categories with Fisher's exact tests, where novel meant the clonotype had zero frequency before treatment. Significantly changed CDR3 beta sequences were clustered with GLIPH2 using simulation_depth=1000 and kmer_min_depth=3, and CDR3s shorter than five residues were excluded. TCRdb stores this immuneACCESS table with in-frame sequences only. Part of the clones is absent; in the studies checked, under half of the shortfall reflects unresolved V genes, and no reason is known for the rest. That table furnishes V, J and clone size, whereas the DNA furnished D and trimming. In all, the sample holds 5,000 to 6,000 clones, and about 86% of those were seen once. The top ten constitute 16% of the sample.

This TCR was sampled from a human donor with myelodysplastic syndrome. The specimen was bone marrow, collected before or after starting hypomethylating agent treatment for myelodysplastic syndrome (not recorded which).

The CDR3: CSAPVGGLTNYGYTF. The DNA is TGCAGCGCCCCGGTGGGGGGATTAACTAACTATGGCTACACCTTC. The V and J segments used are TRBV29-1 and TRBJ1-2; 5 matching bases give a weak D call of TRBD1. The CDR3 starts with the cysteine, ends with the phenylalanine, and has 15 residues. Only CDR3 DNA remains: 45 bases, in frame from the first base. V gives up 7 bases and J gives up 0 bases, and the segment between their germline ends measures 18 bases. CDR1 and CDR2 are drawn from the germline V gene: SQVTM, ANQGSEA. With all but the CDR3 taken from the reference TRBV29-1 and TRBJ1-2 genes, the full variable domain is: SAVISQKPSRDICQRGTSLTIQCQVDSQVTMMFWYRQQPGQSLTLIATANQGSEATYESGFVIDKFPISRPNLTFSTLTVSNMSPEDSSIYLCSAPVGGLTNYGYTFGSGTRLTVV.